This record looks at one T cell receptor (beta chain) sequence and its context. These data originate in a study of blood T cell repertoires in COVID-19. In the study overall: Sites across the United States, Italy and Spain contributed samples from acute and convalescent COVID-19. In each case, the material was cDNA or gDNA derived from T cells, B-cell-depleted T cells, or PBMCs.

How the authors handled the data: Amplification of reference gene primers was used by the study to estimate nucleated cell counts. The assay was immunoSEQ multiplex PCR, and TCRdb's table has in-frame clones only and misses some. V, J and clone size were drawn from that table, and D and trimming were deduced from the DNA. Here the sample spans around 71,000 clones, 75% to 90% being singletons. This CDR3 spans 20 amino acids. The ends were cut back, 3 bases at V and 0 bases at J, with 22 bases in the middle. Germline loops: CDR1 SGHRS, CDR2 YFSETQ. The sequence was obtained from an elderly man with acute or convalescent COVID-19. This chain uses TRBV5-1 with TRBJ1-6; D remains unclear. Sequencing input: peripheral blood. CDR3 amino acids: CASSSLPNQATSSYNSPLHF. The CDR3 DNA follows: TGCGCCAGCAGCTCATTACCAAATCAGGCCACAAGCTCCTATAATTCACCCCTCCACTTT.